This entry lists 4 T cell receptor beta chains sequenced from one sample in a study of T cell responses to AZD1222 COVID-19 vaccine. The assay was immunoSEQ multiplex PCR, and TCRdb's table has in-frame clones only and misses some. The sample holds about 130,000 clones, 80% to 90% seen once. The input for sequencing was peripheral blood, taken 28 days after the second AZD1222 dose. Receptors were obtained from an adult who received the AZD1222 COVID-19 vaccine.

The CDR3 DNA sequence: TGTGCCAGCAGCCTTAACAGGGACCTCTACACCTTC. Translated, it gives CASSLNRDLYTF. The J gene is TRBJ1-2, the V gene TRBV7-8; TRBD1 is a possible D gene (6 bases). Germline V gene lookup returns CDR1 SGHVS and CDR2 FQNEAQ. This CDR3 has 12 residues. Trimming shortened V by 5 bases and J by 10 bases, and 14 bases separated the two germline ends.

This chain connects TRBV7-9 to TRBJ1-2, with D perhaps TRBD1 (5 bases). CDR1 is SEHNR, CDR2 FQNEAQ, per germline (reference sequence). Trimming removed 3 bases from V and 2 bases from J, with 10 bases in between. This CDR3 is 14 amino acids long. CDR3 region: CASSLGLVNYGYTF. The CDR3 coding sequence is TGTGCCAGCAGCTTGGGACTCGTGAACTATGGCTACACCTTC. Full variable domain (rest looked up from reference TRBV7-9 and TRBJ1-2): DTGVSQNPRHKITKRGQNVTFRCDPISEHNRLYWYRQTLGQGPEFLTYFQNEAQLEKSRLLSDRFSAERPKGSFSTLEIQRTEQGDSAMYLCASSLGLVNYGYTFGSGTRLTVV.

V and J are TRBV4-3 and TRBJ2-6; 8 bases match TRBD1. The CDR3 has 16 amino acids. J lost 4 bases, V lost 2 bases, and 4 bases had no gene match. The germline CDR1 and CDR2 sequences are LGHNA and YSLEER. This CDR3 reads CASSQQTGVGANVLTF. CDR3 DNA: TGCGCCAGCAGCCAACAGACAGGGGTAGGGGCCAACGTCCTGACTTTC.

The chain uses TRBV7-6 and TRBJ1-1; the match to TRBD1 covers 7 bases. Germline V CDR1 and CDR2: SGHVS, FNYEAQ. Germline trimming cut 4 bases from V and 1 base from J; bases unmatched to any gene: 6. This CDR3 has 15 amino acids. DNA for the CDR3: TGTGCCAGCAGCTCATTCCCAGGGGGGAACACTGAAGCTTTCTTT. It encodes CASSSFPGGNTEAFF.